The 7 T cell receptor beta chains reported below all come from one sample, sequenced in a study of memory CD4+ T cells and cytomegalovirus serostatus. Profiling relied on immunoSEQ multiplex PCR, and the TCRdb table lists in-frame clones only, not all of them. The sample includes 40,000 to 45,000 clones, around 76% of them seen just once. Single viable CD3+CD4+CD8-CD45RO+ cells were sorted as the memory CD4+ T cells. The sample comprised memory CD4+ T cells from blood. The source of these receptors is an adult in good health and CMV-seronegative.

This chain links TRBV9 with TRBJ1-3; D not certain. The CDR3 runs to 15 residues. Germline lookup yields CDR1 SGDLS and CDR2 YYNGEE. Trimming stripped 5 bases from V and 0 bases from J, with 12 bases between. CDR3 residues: CASSRNPDSGNTIYF. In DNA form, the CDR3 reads TGTGCCAGCAGTCGGAACCCCGACTCTGGAAACACCATATATTTT.

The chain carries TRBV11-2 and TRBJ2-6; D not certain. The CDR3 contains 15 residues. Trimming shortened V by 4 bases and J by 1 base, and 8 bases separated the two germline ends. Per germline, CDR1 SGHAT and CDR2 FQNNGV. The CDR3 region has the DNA TGTGCCAGCAGCTCCCAGGTATCTGGGGCCAACGTCCTGACTTTC. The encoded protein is CASSSQVSGANVLTF.

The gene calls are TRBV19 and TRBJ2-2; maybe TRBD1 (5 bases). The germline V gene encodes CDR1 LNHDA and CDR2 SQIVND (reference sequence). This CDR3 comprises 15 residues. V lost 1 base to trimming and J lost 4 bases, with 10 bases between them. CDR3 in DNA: TGTGCCAGTAGTATAGGCCAGGGTAGCACCGGGGAGCTGTTTTTT. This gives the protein CASSIGQGSTGELFF.

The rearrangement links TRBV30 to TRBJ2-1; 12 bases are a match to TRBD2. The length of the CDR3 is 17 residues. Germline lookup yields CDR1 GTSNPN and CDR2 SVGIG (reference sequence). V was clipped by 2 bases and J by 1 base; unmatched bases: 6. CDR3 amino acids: CAWSSLAGGRSYNEQFF. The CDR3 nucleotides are TGTGCCTGGAGTAGCCTAGCGGGGGGGCGGTCCTACAATGAGCAGTTCTTC.

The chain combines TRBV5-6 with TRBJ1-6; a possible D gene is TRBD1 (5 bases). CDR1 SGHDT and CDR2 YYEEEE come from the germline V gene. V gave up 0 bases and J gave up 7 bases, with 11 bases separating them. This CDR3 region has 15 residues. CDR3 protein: CASSLGDLQNSPLHF. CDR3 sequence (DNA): TGTGCCAGCAGCTTGGGGGACTTACAGAATTCACCCCTCCACTTT. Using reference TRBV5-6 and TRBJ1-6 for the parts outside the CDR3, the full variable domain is DAGVTQSPTHLIKTRGQQVTLRCSPKSGHDTVSWYQQALGQGPQFIFQYYEEEERQRGNFPDRFSGHQFPNYSSELNVNALLLGDSALYLCASSLGDLQNSPLHFGNGTRLTVT.

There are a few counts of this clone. The CDR3 loop is CASSERGDRDGYTF. In DNA, the CDR3 is TGTGCCAGCAGTGAAAGGGGGGATCGGGATGGCTACACCTTC. This chain joins TRBV6-1 and TRBJ1-2; tentatively, D is TRBD1 (6 bases). This CDR3 has 14 amino acids. Trimming removed 2 bases at V and 6 bases at J, with 13 bases between. The germline gives CDR1 MNHNS, CDR2 SASEGT.

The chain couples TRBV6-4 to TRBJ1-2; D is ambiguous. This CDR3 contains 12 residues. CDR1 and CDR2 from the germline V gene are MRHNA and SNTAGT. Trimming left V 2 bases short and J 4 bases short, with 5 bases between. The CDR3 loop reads CASSDGSYGYTF. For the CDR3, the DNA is TGTGCCAGCAGTGACGGATCCTATGGCTACACCTTC.